Listed below are T cell receptor beta chains from one sample, sequenced in a study of PD-1 blockade in classical Hodgkin lymphoma. Method: immunoSEQ multiplex PCR; TCRdb's copy keeps in-frame clones and lacks some. The table records 90,000 or so clones, over 90% of them present only once. The sample was peripheral blood mononuclear cells (PBMCs), taken before the second cycle of nivolumab. These receptors were collected from a human donor with classical Hodgkin lymphoma. Each CDR3 is given with its conserved first and last residue. The D gene is left open where the match is weak. Clone size, where shown, is once, few, many, or a class for clones that have expanded.

d_call	clone_size	v_call	j_call	cdr3_aa	cdr3_nt
.	.	TRBV19	TRBJ1-1	CASTYRVNTEAFF	TGTGCCAGTACTTACAGGGTAAACACTGAAGCTTTCTTT
.	.	TRBV28	TRBJ2-7	CASSLSVSYEQYF	TGTGCCAGCAGTTTGTCCGTATCCTACGAGCAGTACTTC
.	few	TRBV9	TRBJ1-2	CASSVPPHRANGYTF	TGTGCCAGCAGCGTCCCTCCCCACAGGGCTAATGGCTACACCTTC
.	.	TRBV6-5	TRBJ2-7	CASSYLGAEQYF	TGTGCCAGCAGTTACCTAGGGGCCGAGCAGTACTTC
TRBD2	.	TRBV7-9	TRBJ2-3	CASSATRGGRNTDTQYF	TGTGCCAGCAGCGCAACACGTGGCGGGAGAAACACAGATACGCAGTATTTT
.	.	TRBV9	TRBJ2-7	CASTQGGGDYEQYF	TGTGCCAGCACCCAAGGGGGAGGGGACTACGAGCAGTACTTC
TRBD2	.	TRBV30	TRBJ2-7	CAWANVGGSYEQYF	TGTGCCTGGGCTAACGTCGGGGGGTCCTACGAGCAGTACTTC
.	.	TRBV5-5	TRBJ1-1	CASSLDPGRLEAFF	TGTGCCAGCAGCTTGGATCCCGGCCGGCTTGAAGCTTTCTTT
TRBD2	.	TRBV11-2	TRBJ2-7	CASSLVGGRAVNEQYF	TGTGCCAGCAGCTTAGTGGGCGGGAGGGCCGTCAACGAGCAGTACTTC
.	.	TRBV14	TRBJ2-4	CASSQKPQETLAKNIQYF	TGTGCCAGCAGTCAAAAACCACAGGAGACCCTAGCCAAAAACATTCAGTACTTC
.	.	TRBV19	TRBJ1-2	CASSFLDSNYGYTF	TGTGCCAGTAGTTTCCTCGACAGTAACTATGGCTACACCTTC
.	.	TRBV9	TRBJ1-2	CASSRPREGRDYGYTF	TGTGCCAGCAGCCGACCCAGGGAGGGTAGGGACTATGGCTACACCTTC
.	.	TRBV6-4	TRBJ1-4	CASGGCEKLFF	TGTGCCAGCGGGGGCTGTGAAAAACTGTTTTTT
.	.	TRBV5-6	TRBJ2-5	CASSLVGAEETQYF	TGTGCCAGCAGCTTGGTCGGGGCCGAAGAGACCCAGTACTTC
TRBD1	.	TRBV5-1	TRBJ2-5	CASSLETGAVWKTQYF	TGCGCCAGCAGCTTGGAAACAGGGGCCGTTTGGAAGACCCAGTACTTC
.	once	TRBV28	TRBJ2-7	CASSLPGTTSEQYF	TGTGCCAGCAGTCTTCCGGGAACCACCTCCGAGCAGTACTTC
.	.	TRBV9	TRBJ1-2	CASSVVGGGGVYGYTF	TGTGCCAGCAGCGTAGTAGGAGGAGGAGGGGTCTATGGCTACACCTTC
.	.	TRBV27	TRBJ2-2	CATGLGGAIRDTGELFF	TGTGCCACTGGCTTGGGGGGGGCAATACGGGACACCGGGGAGCTGTTTTTT
TRBD2	.	TRBV7-2	TRBJ2-7	CASSLVAGANEQYF	TGTGCCAGCAGCTTAGTGGCGGGAGCCAACGAGCAGTACTTC
TRBD1	.	TRBV28	TRBJ1-5	CASTSGQPNQPQHF	TGTGCCAGCACCTCGGGACAGCCCAATCAGCCCCAGCATTTT
.	.	TRBV10-2	TRBJ1-4	CASSEASSELFF	TGCGCCAGCAGTGAAGCGAGTTCCGAACTGTTTTTT
.	.	TRBV9	TRBJ2-6	CASSVVSGANVLTF	TGTGCCAGCAGCGTAGTTTCTGGGGCCAACGTCCTGACTTTC
.	once	TRBV4-1	TRBJ2-1	CASSPSIQGYNEQFF	TGCGCCAGCAGCCCTTCCATACAGGGATACAATGAGCAGTTCTTC
.	.	TRBV19	TRBJ2-7	CASSTNTGTYEQYF	TGTGCCAGTAGCACTAACACAGGGACCTACGAGCAGTACTTC
.	.	TRBV28	TRBJ2-6	CASRTLGLVGANVLTF	TGTGCCAGCCGAACGCTGGGGCTCGTAGGGGCCAACGTCCTGACTTTC
TRBD2	.	TRBV4-1	TRBJ2-7	CASSLLSGSYEQYF	TGCGCCAGCAGCCTTCTTAGCGGGAGTTACGAGCAGTACTTC
TRBD2	.	TRBV5-4	TRBJ2-4	CASRRDRAGYGNIQYF	TGTGCCAGCAGACGCGACAGAGCGGGATATGGGAACATTCAGTACTTC
TRBD1	.	TRBV28	TRBJ1-2	CASSLITGGNYGYTF	TGTGCCAGCAGTTTAATTACAGGGGGCAACTATGGCTACACCTTC
.	.	TRBV14	TRBJ1-4	CASSQPLGASEKLFF	TGTGCCAGCAGCCAGCCCCTCGGGGCTAGCGAAAAACTGTTTTTT
.	.	TRBV9	TRBJ2-7	CASSVSTASSYEQYF	TGTGCCAGCAGCGTCTCGACAGCAAGCTCCTACGAGCAGTACTTC
.	.	TRBV29-1	TRBJ2-1	CSVERTDYNEQFF	TGCAGCGTTGAGAGGACGGATTACAATGAGCAGTTCTTC
.	.	TRBV10-3	TRBJ2-6	CAISEYGRAISGANVLTF	TGTGCCATCAGTGAGTACGGCAGGGCTATCTCTGGGGCCAACGTCCTGACTTTC
.	.	TRBV2	TRBJ2-4	CASSDGLRAKNIQYF	TGTGCCAGCAGTGATGGGCTAAGGGCCAAAAACATTCAGTACTTC
.	.	TRBV27	TRBJ1-2	CASSTNSVPNYGYTF	TGTGCCAGCAGTACGAACAGCGTACCTAACTATGGCTACACCTTC
TRBD2	.	TRBV6-5	TRBJ2-3	CASRGAGAGADTQYF	TGTGCCAGCAGAGGAGCGGGGGCTGGGGCAGATACGCAGTATTTT
.	.	TRBV30	TRBJ1-6	CAWSGLQLGNSPLHF	TGTGCCTGGAGTGGCCTCCAGTTGGGGAATTCACCCCTCCACTTT
TRBD2	.	TRBV5-1	TRBJ2-1	CASSLDSGSNNEQFF	TGCGCCAGCAGCTTGGACAGCGGGAGCAACAATGAGCAGTTCTTC
.	.	TRBV29-1	TRBJ2-3	CSVAGADTQYF	TGCAGCGTGGCAGGGGCGGATACGCAGTATTTT
.	.	TRBV28	TRBJ1-3	CASSGDSFGNTIYF	TGTGCCAGCAGTGGGGACTCTTTCGGAAACACCATATATTTT
TRBD2	.	TRBV5-6	TRBJ2-2	CASSPGLAVVVNTGELFF	TGTGCCAGCAGCCCGGGACTAGCGGTTGTGGTGAACACCGGGGAGCTGTTTTTT
TRBD2	.	TRBV4-1	TRBJ2-3	CASSQPAGDYTDTQYF	TGCGCCAGCAGCCAACCAGCGGGAGATTACACAGATACGCAGTATTTT
TRBD1	.	TRBV28	TRBJ2-3	CASSLSGQGVFF	TGTGCCAGCAGTTTATCGGGACAGGGGGTTTTTTTT
TRBD1	.	TRBV30	TRBJ2-7	CAWNTRRGQAYEQYF	TGTGCCTGGAACACAAGACGCGGACAGGCTTACGAGCAGTACTTC
TRBD1	.	TRBV5-4	TRBJ1-1	CASSPQGARREREAFF	TGTGCCAGCAGCCCGCAGGGGGCGAGGCGTGAACGTGAAGCTTTCTTT
.	.	TRBV11-2	TRBJ2-3	CASSLERSGTDTQYF	TGTGCCAGCAGCTTAGAACGTAGCGGCACAGATACGCAGTATTTT
TRBD2	.	TRBV6-4	TRBJ2-7	CASSDSASGSYEQYF	TGTGCCAGCAGTGACTCGGCTAGCGGGAGTTACGAGCAGTACTTC
TRBD2	.	TRBV11-3	TRBJ2-7	CASSPGQGLAHFEQYF	TGTGCCAGCAGCCCAGGTCAGGGACTAGCGCATTTCGAGCAGTACTTC
.	.	TRBV15	TRBJ2-2	CATSRGQGGTGELFF	TGTGCCACCAGCAGAGGACAGGGAGGGACCGGGGAGCTGTTTTTT
TRBD2	.	TRBV5-1	TRBJ2-3	CASSLKLAGERTQYF	TGCGCCAGCAGCTTGAAATTAGCGGGGGAAAGGACGCAGTATTTT
.	.	TRBV6-5	TRBJ1-1	CASSYQKRRTEAFF	TGTGCCAGCAGTTATCAAAAGAGGAGGACTGAAGCTTTCTTT